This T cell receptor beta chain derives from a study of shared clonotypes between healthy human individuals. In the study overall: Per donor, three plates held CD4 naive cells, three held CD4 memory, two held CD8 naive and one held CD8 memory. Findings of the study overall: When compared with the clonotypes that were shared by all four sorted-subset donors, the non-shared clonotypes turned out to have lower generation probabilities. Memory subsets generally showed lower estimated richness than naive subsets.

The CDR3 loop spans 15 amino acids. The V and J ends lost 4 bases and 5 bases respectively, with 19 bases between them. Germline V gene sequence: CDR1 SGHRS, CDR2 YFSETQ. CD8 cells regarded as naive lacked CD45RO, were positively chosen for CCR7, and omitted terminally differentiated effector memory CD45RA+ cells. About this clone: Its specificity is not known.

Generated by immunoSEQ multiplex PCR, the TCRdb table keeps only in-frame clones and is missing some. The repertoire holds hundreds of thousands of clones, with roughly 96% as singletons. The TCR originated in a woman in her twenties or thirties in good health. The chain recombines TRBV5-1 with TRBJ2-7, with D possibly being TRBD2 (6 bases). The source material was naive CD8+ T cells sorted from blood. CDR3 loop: CASSLGWAGINEQYF. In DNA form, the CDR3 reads TGCGCCAGCAGCCTGGGATGGGCGGGGATCAACGAGCAGTACTTC.